This T cell receptor (beta chain) originates from a study of Ad26.COV2.S vaccination and SARS-CoV-2 variants. Findings and limits, study-wide: People given the vaccine had a wider spike-specific TCR breadth than placebo recipients did.

Described treatment: roughly 20 received Ad26.COV2.S at low or high dose, single or two shots; roughly 5 received placebo; per-sample allocation not given. Sample collection was performed on day 63 after the first vaccine or placebo injection. In Boston, an adult donor aged 18-55 years took part. Unmatched junction bases numbered 9, after V lost 6 bases and J lost 8 bases. Germline values: CDR1 SEHNR, CDR2 FQNEAQ (reference sequence). This CDR3 has 13 residues. For this clone: Its antigen remains unknown.

Sequenced by immunoSEQ multiplex PCR; TCRdb stores in-frame clones only, minus some. The data show under 550,000 clones, with 70% to 90% seen just once and around 3.6% held by the top ten. The clonotype comes from a person between 18 and 60 years old who received the Ad26.COV2.S COVID-19 vaccine or a placebo. Sample: peripheral blood, taken in a trial of Ad26.COV2.S vaccine versus placebo. This chain connects TRBV7-9 to TRBJ1-1, with 7 nucleotides matching TRBD1. The CDR3 sequence: CASSYPPGQEAFF. CDR3 coding DNA: TGTGCCAGCAGTTATCCGCCGGGACAGGAAGCTTTCTTT.